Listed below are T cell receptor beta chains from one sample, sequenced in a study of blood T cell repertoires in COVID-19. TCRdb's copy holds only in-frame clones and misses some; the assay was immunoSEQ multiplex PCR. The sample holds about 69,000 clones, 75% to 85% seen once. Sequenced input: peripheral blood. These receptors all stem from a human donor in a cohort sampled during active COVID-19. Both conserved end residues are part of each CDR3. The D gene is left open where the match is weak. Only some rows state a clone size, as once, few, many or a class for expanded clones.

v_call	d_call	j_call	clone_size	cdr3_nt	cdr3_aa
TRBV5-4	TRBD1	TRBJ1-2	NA	TGTGCCAGCAGCACGGACAGGGCGGATGGCTACACCTTC	CASSTDRADGYTF
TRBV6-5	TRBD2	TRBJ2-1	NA	TGTGCCACCGCTCCCGGACTAGCGGTTAACAATGAGCAGTTCTTC	CATAPGLAVNNEQFF
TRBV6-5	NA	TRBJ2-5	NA	TGTGCCAGTGTAAGGGGTCACATGGAGACCCAGTACTTC	CASVRGHMETQYF
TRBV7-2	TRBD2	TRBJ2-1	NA	TGTGCCAGCAGCTTAGTGCGGGAGCCCCGCAATGAGCAGTTCTTC	CASSLVREPRNEQFF
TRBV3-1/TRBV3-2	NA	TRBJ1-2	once	TGTGCCAGCAGCCAAGGAGGGGGTAACTATGGCTACACCTTC	CASSQGGGNYGYTF
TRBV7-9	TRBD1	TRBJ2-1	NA	TGTGCCAGCAGCGAGGGACAGGGGGATTACAATGAGCAGTTCTTC	CASSEGQGDYNEQFF
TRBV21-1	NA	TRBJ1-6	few	TGTGCCAGCAGCGACGGGGTTTCACCCCTCCACTTT	CASSDGVSPLHF
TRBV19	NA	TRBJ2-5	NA	TGTGCCAGTAGTAAAGAGCGAGAGACCCAGTACTTC	CASSKERETQYF
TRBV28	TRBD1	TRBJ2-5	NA	TGTGCCAGCAGTTTCCCGGGACAGGGGGACGAGACCCAGTACTTC	CASSFPGQGDETQYF
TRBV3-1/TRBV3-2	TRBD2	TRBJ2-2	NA	TGTGCCAGCAGCCTACTAGCGGGGGGGCCTACCGGGGAGCTGTTTTTT	CASSLLAGGPTGELFF
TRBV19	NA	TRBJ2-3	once	TGTGCCAGCACGCCGCAGGGCCGAGATACGCAGTATTTT	CASTPQGRDTQYF
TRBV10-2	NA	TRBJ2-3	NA	TGCGCCAGCAGTGAGCGGGAGTACGCATCAGATACGCAGTATTTT	CASSEREYASDTQYF
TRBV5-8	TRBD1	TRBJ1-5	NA	TGTGCCAGCAGCTTCCACAGGGGAAGCAATCAGCCCCAGCATTTT	CASSFHRGSNQPQHF
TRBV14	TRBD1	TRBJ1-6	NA	TGTGCCAGCAGCCGGCAAAAGTTTACAGGGGCTACGGATTCACCCCTCCACTTT	CASSRQKFTGATDSPLHF
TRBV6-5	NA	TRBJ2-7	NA	TGTGCCAGCAGCCCCACACCCTCCTACGAGCAGTACTTC	CASSPTPSYEQYF
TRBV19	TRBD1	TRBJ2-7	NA	TGTGCCAAAGGGACAGGGGGCCCCTCCTCCTACGAGCAGTACTTC	CAKGTGGPSSYEQYF
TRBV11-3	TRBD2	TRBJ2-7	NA	TGTGCCAGCAGCCCCCGGGACTACCCCTACGAGCAGTACTTC	CASSPRDYPYEQYF
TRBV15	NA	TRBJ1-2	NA	TGTGCCACCAGCAGAGCGAACAGCTTGGGCTATGGCTACACCTTC	CATSRANSLGYGYTF
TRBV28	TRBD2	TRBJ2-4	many	TGTGCCAGCAGTTCCCTGACTAGCGGGAGTCTGGACATTCAGTACTTC	CASSSLTSGSLDIQYF
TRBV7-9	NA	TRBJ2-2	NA	TGTGCCAGCAGCTCGTTAGCGATAACCGGGGAGCTGTTTTTT	CASSSLAITGELFF
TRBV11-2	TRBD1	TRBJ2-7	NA	TGTGCCAGCAGCTTAGATCGGGACAGAGATTACGAGCAGTACTTC	CASSLDRDRDYEQYF
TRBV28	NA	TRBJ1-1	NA	TGTGCCAGCAGTTTATGGTCCGGGTTAGCTTTCTTT	CASSLWSGLAFF
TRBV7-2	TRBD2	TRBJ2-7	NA	TGTGCCAGCAGCCGGCCTATCGGGTTAGCGGGGGTCTCCTACGAGCAGTACTTC	CASSRPIGLAGVSYEQYF